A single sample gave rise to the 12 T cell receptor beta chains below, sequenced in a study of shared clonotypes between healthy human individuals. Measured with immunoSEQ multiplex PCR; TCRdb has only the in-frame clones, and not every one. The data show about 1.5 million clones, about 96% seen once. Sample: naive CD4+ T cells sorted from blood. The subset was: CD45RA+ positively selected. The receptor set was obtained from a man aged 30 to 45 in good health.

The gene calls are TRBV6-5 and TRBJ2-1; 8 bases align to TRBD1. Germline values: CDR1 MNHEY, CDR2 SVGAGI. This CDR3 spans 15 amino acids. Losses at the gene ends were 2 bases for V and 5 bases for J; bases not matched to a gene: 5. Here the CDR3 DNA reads TGTGCCAGCAGTTACCTTCGGACAGGGAACAATGAGCAGTTCTTC. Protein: CASSYLRTGNNEQFF.

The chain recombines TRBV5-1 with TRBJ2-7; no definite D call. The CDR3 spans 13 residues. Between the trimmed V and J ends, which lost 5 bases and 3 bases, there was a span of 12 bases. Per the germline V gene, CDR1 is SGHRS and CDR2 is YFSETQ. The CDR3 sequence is CASREHGDYEQYF. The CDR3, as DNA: TGCGCCAGCAGGGAACATGGGGACTACGAGCAGTACTTC.

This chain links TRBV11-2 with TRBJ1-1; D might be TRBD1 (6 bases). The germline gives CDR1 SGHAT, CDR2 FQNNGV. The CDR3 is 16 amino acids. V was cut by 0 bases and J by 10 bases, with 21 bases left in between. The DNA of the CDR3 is TGTGCCAGCAGCTTAGACCCCCGGATAGGGGGGCATCCAGCTTTCTTT. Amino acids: CASSLDPRIGGHPAFF.

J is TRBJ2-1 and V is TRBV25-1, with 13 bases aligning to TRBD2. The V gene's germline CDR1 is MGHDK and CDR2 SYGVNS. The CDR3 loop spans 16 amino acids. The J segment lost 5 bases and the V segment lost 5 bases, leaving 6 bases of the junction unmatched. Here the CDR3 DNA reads TGTGCCAGCAGTAGCGGACTAGCGGGAGTCAACAATGAGCAGTTCTTC. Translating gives CASSSGLAGVNNEQFF.

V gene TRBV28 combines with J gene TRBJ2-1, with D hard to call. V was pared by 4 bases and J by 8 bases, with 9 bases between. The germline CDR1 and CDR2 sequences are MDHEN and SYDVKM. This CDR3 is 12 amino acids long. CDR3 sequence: CASSSPQDEQFF. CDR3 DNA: TGTGCCAGCAGTTCCCCCCAGGATGAGCAGTTCTTC.

The CDR3 sequence is CASSLWDTGELFF. The DNA for the CDR3 is TGTGCCAGCAGCTTGTGGGACACCGGGGAGCTGTTTTTT. This chain connects TRBV5-5 to TRBJ2-2; no reliable D call. V was cut by 1 base and J by 3 bases, with 4 bases left in between. Germline V gene sequence: CDR1 SGHKS, CDR2 YYEKEE (reference sequence). The length of the CDR3 is 13 residues.

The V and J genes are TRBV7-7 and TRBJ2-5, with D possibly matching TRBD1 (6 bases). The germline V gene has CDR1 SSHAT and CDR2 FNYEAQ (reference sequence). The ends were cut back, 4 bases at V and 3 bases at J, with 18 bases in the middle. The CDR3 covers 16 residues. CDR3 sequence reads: CASSSAVQGTKETQYF. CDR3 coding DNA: TGTGCCAGCAGCTCAGCCGTACAGGGAACCAAAGAGACCCAGTACTTC.

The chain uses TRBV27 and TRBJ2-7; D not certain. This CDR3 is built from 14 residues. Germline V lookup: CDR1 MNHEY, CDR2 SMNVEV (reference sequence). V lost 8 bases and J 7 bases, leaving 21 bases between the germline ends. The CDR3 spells CASAPMRTPNEQYF. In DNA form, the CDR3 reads TGTGCCAGCGCCCCAATGCGGACCCCAAATGAGCAGTACTTC.

CDR3 sequence: CASSLEGNPRVLYEQYF. The DNA of the CDR3 is TGTGCCAGCAGCTTAGAAGGAAATCCTAGGGTCTTATACGAGCAGTACTTC. This chain connects TRBV11-2 to TRBJ2-7, with D unresolved. The V end lost 0 bases, the J end lost 4 bases, and 19 bases lay between the germline ends. The CDR3 loop spans 17 amino acids. Germline values: CDR1 SGHAT, CDR2 FQNNGV. The full variable domain, with the rest looked up from reference TRBV11-2 and TRBJ2-7, is EAGVAQSPRYKIIEKRQSVAFWCNPISGHATLYWYQQILGQGPKLLIQFQNNGVVDDSQLPKDRFSAERLKGVDSTLKIQPAKLEDSAVYLCASSLEGNPRVLYEQYFGPGTRLTVT.

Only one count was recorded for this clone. The CDR3 is CASSSTGTQYTDGYTF. In DNA form, the CDR3 reads TGTGCCAGCTCATCGACCGGGACACAATATACGGATGGCTACACCTTC. The V and J genes are TRBV18 and TRBJ1-2; D possibly corresponds to TRBD1 (6 bases). Germline values: CDR1 KGHSH, CDR2 LQKENI. CDR3 length: 16 amino acids. The V and J ends lost 5 bases and 6 bases respectively, with 22 bases between them.

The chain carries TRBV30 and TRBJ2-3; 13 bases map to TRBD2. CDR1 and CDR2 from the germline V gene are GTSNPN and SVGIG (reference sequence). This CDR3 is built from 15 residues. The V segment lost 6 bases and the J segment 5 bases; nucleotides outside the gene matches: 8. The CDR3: CACIRTSGSKDTQYF. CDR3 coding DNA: TGTGCCTGTATTCGGACTAGCGGGAGTAAAGATACGCAGTATTTT.

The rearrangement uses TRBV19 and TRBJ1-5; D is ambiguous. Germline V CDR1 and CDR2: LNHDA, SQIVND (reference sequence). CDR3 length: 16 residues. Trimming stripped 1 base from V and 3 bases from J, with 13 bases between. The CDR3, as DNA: TGTGCCAGTAGTATAGGGAGACCGGGGTCCAATCAGCCCCAGCATTTT. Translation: CASSIGRPGSNQPQHF. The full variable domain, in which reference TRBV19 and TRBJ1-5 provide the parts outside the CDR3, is DGGITQSPKYLFRKEGQNVTLSCEQNLNHDAMYWYRQDPGQGLRLIYYSQIVNDFQKGDIAEGYSVSREKKESFPLTVTSAQKNPTAFYLCASSIGRPGSNQPQHFGDGTRLSIL.